A selection of T cell receptor beta chains follows, all from one sample in a study of vaccination effects on CD4 cells after COVID-19. These receptors are not linked to any known antigen. Profiling relied on immunoSEQ multiplex PCR, and the TCRdb table lists in-frame clones only, not all of them. The table shows roughly 27,000 clones, with approximately 69% occurring only once. The sequencing used CD4+ T cells from PBMCs cultured with SARS-CoV-2 spike peptides, collected before COVID-19 vaccination. The receptors were sampled from a human donor who had a prior SARS-CoV-2 infection. CDR3s include the opening cysteine and the closing phenylalanine or tryptophan. The D gene is left open where the match is weak. Clone size is stated in some rows and not others, as once, few, many or a class when expanded.

CAISESRGQYSNQPQHF	TGTGCCATCAGTGAGTCGAGGGGACAGTATAGCAATCAGCCCCAGCATTTT	.	TRBD1	TRBV10-3	TRBJ1-5
CASGWDSYTGELFF	TGTGCCAGCGGGTGGGACAGTTACACCGGGGAGCTGTTTTTT	.	TRBD1	TRBV2	TRBJ2-2
CASSQALAGGSYEQYF	TGCGCCAGCAGCCAAGCCCTAGCGGGAGGGTCCTACGAGCAGTACTTC	.	TRBD2	TRBV4-3	TRBJ2-7
CASSQSGRSPYEQYF	TGTGCCAGCAGTCAATCCGGGAGATCGCCCTACGAGCAGTACTTC	.	.	TRBV27	TRBJ2-7
CASSMIDPAGAFF	TGTGCCAGTAGTATGATCGACCCTGCTGGGGCTTTCTTT	.	.	TRBV19	TRBJ1-1
CASSQRLGRGFGAKNIQYF	TGTGCCAGCAGCCAACGCTTGGGCCGGGGATTCGGAGCCAAAAACATTCAGTACTTC	once	.	TRBV13	TRBJ2-4
CASSQERWDYGYTF	TGCGCCAGCAGCCAAGAAAGGTGGGACTATGGCTACACCTTC	.	.	TRBV4-1	TRBJ1-2
CASSALRGGSPSSYNEQFF	TGTGCCAGCAGCGCGCTCAGAGGGGGGAGTCCCAGCTCCTACAATGAGCAGTTCTTC	.	.	TRBV9	TRBJ2-1
CASSQKTGPGNTIYF	TGTGCCAGCAGCCAAAAGACAGGGCCTGGAAACACCATATATTTT	.	TRBD1	TRBV6-5	TRBJ1-3
CASSQVGTGQGNQPQHF	TGCGCCAGCAGCCAAGTGGGCACCGGACAGGGCAATCAGCCCCAGCATTTT	.	TRBD1	TRBV4-1	TRBJ1-5
CASSQLLQGADEAFF	TGTGCCAGCAGTCAACTATTACAGGGGGCGGATGAAGCTTTCTTT	once	TRBD1	TRBV2	TRBJ1-1